This is a list of T cell receptor beta chains from one sample in a study of T cell responses to AZD1222 COVID-19 vaccine. Data came from immunoSEQ multiplex PCR; TCRdb stores just in-frame clones and leaves some out. The profile shows approximately 89,000 clones, more than 70% of them singletons. The source material was peripheral blood, sampled on day 0 of AZD1222 vaccination. These receptors originate from an adult in good health. Both conserved end residues are part of each CDR3. Expanded clones are given a class, and other clones once, few, many or no size at all.

j_call,v_call,clone_size,cdr3_aa
TRBJ2-1,TRBV2,NA,CASMRHPGQNYNEQFF
TRBJ2-5,TRBV7-2,once,CASSWEAQGTQYF
TRBJ2-6,TRBV9,NA,CASSAGLAGAFGANVLTF
TRBJ2-6,TRBV7-2,NA,CASSSPRASGANVLTF
TRBJ1-3,TRBV2,once,CASTGSGNTIYF
TRBJ2-7,TRBV7-9,NA,CASSSPGGTGPYEQYF
TRBJ1-2,TRBV2,NA,CASSEARQYGYTF
TRBJ2-7,TRBV5-6,NA,CASSLGGGSSLYEQYF
TRBJ2-7,TRBV11-3,once,CASREEGEQYF
TRBJ2-7,TRBV7-2,medium-sized,CASSFGLAGDPFYEQYF
TRBJ2-2,TRBV19,NA,CASIPRQGDTGELFF
TRBJ2-2,TRBV5-1,NA,CASSFIQGGGTGELFF
TRBJ2-5,TRBV7-9,NA,CASSSGGVSETQYF
TRBJ2-3,TRBV2,NA,CASSDPDRGSDTQYF
TRBJ2-1,TRBV4-1,NA,CASSQNRGRNEQFF
TRBJ2-2,TRBV7-3,NA,CASSLIAGDNTGELFF
TRBJ2-3,TRBV2,NA,CARGTQTDTQYF
TRBJ2-3,TRBV6-5,NA,CATSQGSFTDTQYF